These 11 T cell receptor beta chains were sequenced from one sample in a study of Ad26.COV2.S vaccination and SARS-CoV-2 variants. Clones were sequenced by immunoSEQ multiplex PCR, and TCRdb holds only the in-frame ones, with some missing. The sample lists about 350,000 clones; around nine tenths were seen once. Treatment reported: over 15 received Ad26.COV2.S at low or high dose, single or two shots; a few received placebo; per-sample allocation not given. Sampling was done on day 63 after the first vaccine or placebo injection. This specimen was peripheral blood, taken in a trial of Ad26.COV2.S vaccine versus placebo. These receptors originate from a person between 18 and 65 years old who received the Ad26.COV2.S COVID-19 vaccine or a placebo.

The chain joins TRBV7-2 to TRBJ1-3; D is unresolved. Between the trimmed V and J ends, which lost 9 bases and 4 bases, there was a span of 16 bases. Per the germline V gene, CDR1 is SGHTA and CDR2 is FQGNSA. The length of the CDR3 is 14 residues. CDR3 amino acids: CASALETAGNTIYF. The CDR3 DNA is TGTGCCAGTGCTCTTGAGACCGCCGGAAACACCATATATTTT.

This chain links TRBV27 with TRBJ2-5; 12 nucleotides align to TRBD2. CDR1 is MNHEY and CDR2 is SMNVEV in the germline V gene (reference sequence). The junction had 6 bases not matched to a gene; V was cut back by 5 bases and J by 5 bases. CDR3 length: 15 residues. In nucleotides, the CDR3 is TGTGCCAGCAGTGAGACGACTAGCGGGGGTGAGACCCAGTACTTC. It specifies CASSETTSGGETQYF.

In this sample, this clone turned up once. This sequence joins TRBV7-2 and TRBJ2-7; D unclear. The CDR3 loop spans 16 amino acids. Germline lookup yields CDR1 SGHTA and CDR2 FQGNSA. V lost 1 base, J lost 1 base, and 14 bases lay in between. The CDR3 coding sequence is TGTGCCAGCAGCTTAGGACCTATCGGATCATCCTACGAGCAGTACTTC. It specifies CASSLGPIGSSYEQYF.

This clone was seen just once. The chain recombines TRBV28 with TRBJ1-3; D is perhaps TRBD1 (6 bases). Germline loops: CDR1 MDHEN, CDR2 SYDVKM. V lost 10 bases and J lost 2, with 18 bases in between. The CDR3 has 15 amino acids. The CDR3 coding sequence is TGTGCCACCGGTGGGGCAGGGGCAACTGGAAACACCATATATTTT. Translation: CATGGAGATGNTIYF.

This clone was counted a few times. This chain joins TRBV10-2 and TRBJ2-1; D might be TRBD1 (6 bases). The CDR3 length is 13 residues. V lost 7 bases to trimming and J lost 10 bases, with 17 bases between them. Germline values: CDR1 WSHSY, CDR2 SAAADI. CDR3 residues: CASNRAPRGEQFF. DNA for the CDR3: TGCGCCAGCAACAGGGCCCCACGAGGGGAGCAGTTCTTC.

The V and J genes are TRBV30 and TRBJ1-5; the match to TRBD1 covers 11 bases. The J segment lost 5 bases and the V segment lost 3 bases, leaving 6 bases of the junction unmatched. The CDR3 runs to 15 residues. Germline values: CDR1 GTSNPN, CDR2 SVGIG (reference sequence). The DNA for the CDR3 is TGTGCCTGGAGGTCTGGACAGGGGGCATATCAGCCCCAGCATTTT. Its translation is CAWRSGQGAYQPQHF.

The V and J genes are TRBV12-3 or TRBV12-4 and TRBJ1-1; D remains unclear. V was shortened by 2 bases and J by 3 bases, with 7 bases between the two germline ends. CDR3 length: 13 amino acids. The CDR3 DNA reads TGTGCCAGCAGTTTAATTGTAGACACTGAAGCTTTCTTT. Its protein product is CASSLIVDTEAFF.

The chain employs TRBV4-3 and TRBJ1-5, with D perhaps matching TRBD1 (6 bases). The CDR3 contains 14 residues. V lost 1 base to trimming and J lost 7 bases, with 11 bases between them. Germline V CDR1 and CDR2: LGHNA, YSLEER. This CDR3 is CASSQGQVGQPQHF. CDR3 in DNA: TGCGCCAGCAGCCAAGGACAGGTCGGGCAGCCCCAGCATTTT.

The chain employs TRBV12-5 and TRBJ2-1; 9 bases align to TRBD2. The ends lost 9 bases at V and 5 bases at J; junction bases unmatched: 17. CDR1 is LGHNT, CDR2 FRNRAP, per germline. The CDR3 totals 17 residues. The DNA of the CDR3 is TGTGCTAGAGGCATTGCGGGAGGGCCTCTCAATCACAATGAGCAGTTCTTC. Translating gives CARGIAGGPLNHNEQFF.

This sequence joins TRBV9 and TRBJ2-3, with TRBD2 identical over 8 bases. V was pared by 2 bases and J by 5 bases, with 7 bases of the junction left unmatched. The CDR3 runs 15 residues. Germline assignment: CDR1 SGDLS and CDR2 YYNGEE. The CDR3 spells CASSVEGLDLDTQYF. CDR3 sequence (DNA): TGTGCCAGCAGCGTTGAGGGACTAGATTTAGATACGCAGTATTTT.

The rearrangement links TRBV6-5 to TRBJ2-7; no definite D call. The CDR3 consists of 12 residues. The V and J ends lost 4 bases and 3 bases respectively, with 7 bases between them. Germline V gene lookup returns CDR1 MNHEY and CDR2 SVGAGI. Written as DNA, the CDR3 is TGTGCCAGCAGTTGGCCCTACTACGAGCAGTACTTC. Encoded protein: CASSWPYYEQYF.